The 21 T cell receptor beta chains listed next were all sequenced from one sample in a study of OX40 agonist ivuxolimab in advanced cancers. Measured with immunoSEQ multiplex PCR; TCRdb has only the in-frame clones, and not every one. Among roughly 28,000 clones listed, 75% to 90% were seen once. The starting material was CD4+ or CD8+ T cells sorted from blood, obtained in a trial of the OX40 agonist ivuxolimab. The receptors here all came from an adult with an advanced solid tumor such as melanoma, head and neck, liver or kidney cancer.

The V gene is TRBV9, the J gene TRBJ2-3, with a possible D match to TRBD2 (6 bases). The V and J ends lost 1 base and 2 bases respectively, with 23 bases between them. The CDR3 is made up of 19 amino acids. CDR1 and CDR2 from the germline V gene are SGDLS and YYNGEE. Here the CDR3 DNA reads TGTGCCAGCAGCGTACTCCGGGACTTAGGAGCCGAATCCACAGATACGCAGTATTTT. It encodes CASSVLRDLGAESTDTQYF.

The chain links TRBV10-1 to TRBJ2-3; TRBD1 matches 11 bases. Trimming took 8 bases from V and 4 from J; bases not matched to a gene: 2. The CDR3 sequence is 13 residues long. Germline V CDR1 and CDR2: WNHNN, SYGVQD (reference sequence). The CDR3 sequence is CASGGQGADTQYF. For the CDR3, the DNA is TGCGCCAGCGGGGGACAGGGGGCAGATACGCAGTATTTT.

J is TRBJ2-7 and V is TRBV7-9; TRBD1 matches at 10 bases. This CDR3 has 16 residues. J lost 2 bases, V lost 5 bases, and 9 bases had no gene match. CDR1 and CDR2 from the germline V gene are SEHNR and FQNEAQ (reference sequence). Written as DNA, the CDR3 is TGTGCCAGCAGCCAAACCGGGACAGGGGCACCCTACGAGCAGTACTTC. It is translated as CASSQTGTGAPYEQYF. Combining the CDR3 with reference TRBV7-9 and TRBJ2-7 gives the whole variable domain DTGVSQNPRHKITKRGQNVTFRCDPISEHNRLYWYRQTLGQGPEFLTYFQNEAQLEKSRLLSDRFSAERPKGSFSTLEIQRTEQGDSAMYLCASSQTGTGAPYEQYFGPGTRLTVT.

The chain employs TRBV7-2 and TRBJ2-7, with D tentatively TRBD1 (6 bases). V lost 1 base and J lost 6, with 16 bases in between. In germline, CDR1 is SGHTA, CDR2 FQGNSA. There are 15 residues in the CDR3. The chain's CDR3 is CASSLDPGQGSEQYF. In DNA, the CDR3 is TGTGCCAGCAGCTTAGACCCAGGCCAGGGGAGCGAGCAGTACTTC.

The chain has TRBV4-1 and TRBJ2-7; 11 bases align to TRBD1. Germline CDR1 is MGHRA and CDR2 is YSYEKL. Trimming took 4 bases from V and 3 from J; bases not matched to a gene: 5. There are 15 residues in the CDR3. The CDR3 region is CASSPRTGGFYEQYF. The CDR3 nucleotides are TGCGCCAGCAGCCCTCGGACAGGGGGCTTCTACGAGCAGTACTTC.

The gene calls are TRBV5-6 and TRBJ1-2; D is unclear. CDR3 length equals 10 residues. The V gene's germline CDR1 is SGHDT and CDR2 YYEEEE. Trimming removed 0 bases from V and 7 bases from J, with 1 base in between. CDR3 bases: TGTGCCAGCAGCTTGGGTGGCTACACCTTC. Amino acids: CASSLGGYTF.

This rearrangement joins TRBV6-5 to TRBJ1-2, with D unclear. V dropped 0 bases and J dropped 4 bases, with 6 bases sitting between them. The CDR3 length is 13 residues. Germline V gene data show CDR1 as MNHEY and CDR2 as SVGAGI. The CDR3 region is CASSYSSLYGYTF. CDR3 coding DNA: TGTGCCAGCAGTTACTCAAGCCTCTATGGCTACACCTTC.

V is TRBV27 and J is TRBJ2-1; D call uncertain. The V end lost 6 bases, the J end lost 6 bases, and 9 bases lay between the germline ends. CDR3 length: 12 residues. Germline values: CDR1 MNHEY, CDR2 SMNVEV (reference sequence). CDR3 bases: TGTGCCAGCAGCCTTAGCTTCAATGAGCAGTTCTTC. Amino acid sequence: CASSLSFNEQFF.

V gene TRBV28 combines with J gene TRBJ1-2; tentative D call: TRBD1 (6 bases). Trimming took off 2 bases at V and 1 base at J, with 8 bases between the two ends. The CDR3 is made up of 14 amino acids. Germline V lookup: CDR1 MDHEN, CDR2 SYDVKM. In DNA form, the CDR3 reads TGTGCCAGCAGTTTACGACAGGATAACTATGGCTACACCTTC. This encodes CASSLRQDNYGYTF.

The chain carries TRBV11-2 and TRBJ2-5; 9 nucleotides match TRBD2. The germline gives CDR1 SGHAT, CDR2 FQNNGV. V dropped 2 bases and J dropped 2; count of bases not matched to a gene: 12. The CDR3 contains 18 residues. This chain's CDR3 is CASSLIGASGGLQETQYF. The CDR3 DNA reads TGTGCCAGCAGCTTAATAGGCGCGAGCGGGGGGTTACAAGAGACCCAGTACTTC.

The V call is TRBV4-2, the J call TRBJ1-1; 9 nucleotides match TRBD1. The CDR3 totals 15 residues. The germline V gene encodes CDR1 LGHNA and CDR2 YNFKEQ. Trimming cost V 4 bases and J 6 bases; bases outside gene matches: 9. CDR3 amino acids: CASSPDGTGLPEAFF. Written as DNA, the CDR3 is TGTGCCAGCAGCCCGGATGGGACAGGGCTACCTGAAGCTTTCTTT.

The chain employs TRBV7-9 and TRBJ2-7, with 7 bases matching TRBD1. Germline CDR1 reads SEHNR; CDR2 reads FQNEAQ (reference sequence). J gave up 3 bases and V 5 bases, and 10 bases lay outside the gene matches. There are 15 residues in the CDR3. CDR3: CASSQDVTGDYEQYF. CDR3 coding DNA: TGTGCCAGCAGCCAGGACGTTACAGGGGACTACGAGCAGTACTTC.

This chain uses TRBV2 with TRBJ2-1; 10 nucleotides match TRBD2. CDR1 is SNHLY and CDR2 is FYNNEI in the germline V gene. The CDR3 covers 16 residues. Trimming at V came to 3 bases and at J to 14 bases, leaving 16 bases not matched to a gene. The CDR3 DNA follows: TGTGCCAGCAGTGATCCCCGACAGCGGGGGGGCCAGGGGGAGTTCTTC. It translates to CASSDPRQRGGQGEFF.

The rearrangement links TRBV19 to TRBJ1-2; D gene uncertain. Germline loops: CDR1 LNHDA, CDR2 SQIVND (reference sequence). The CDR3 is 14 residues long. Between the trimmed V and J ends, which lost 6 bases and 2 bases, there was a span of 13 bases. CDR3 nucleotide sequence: TGTGCCAGTAGCCCCGCCCCCGGGAACTATGGCTACACCTTC. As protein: CASSPAPGNYGYTF.

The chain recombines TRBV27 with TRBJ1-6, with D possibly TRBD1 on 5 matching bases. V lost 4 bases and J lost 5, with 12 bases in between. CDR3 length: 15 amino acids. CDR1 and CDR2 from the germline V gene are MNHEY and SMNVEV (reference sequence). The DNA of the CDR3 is TGTGCCAGCAGTTGGGGGTTTGAGGATAATTCACCCCTCCACTTT. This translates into CASSWGFEDNSPLHF.

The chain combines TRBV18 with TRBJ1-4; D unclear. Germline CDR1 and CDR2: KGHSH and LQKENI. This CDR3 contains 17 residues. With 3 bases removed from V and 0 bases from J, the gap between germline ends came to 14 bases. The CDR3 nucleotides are TGTGCCAGCTCACCGGAAGGGCCACTAGCAACTAATGAAAAACTGTTTTTT. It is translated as CASSPEGPLATNEKLFF. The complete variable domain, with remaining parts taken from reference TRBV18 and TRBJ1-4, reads NAGVMQNPRHLVRRRGQEARLRCSPMKGHSHVYWYRQLPEEGLKFMVYLQKENIIDESGMPKERFSAEFPKEGPSILRIQQVVRGDSAAYFCASSPEGPLATNEKLFFGSGTQLSVL.

This chain's CDR3 is CASSNRDPLSEKLFF. The CDR3 DNA follows: TGTGCCAGCAGCAACCGGGACCCCCTGAGTGAAAAACTGTTTTTT. V gene TRBV21-1 combines with J gene TRBJ1-4. TRBV21-1 corresponds to a pseudogene. The CDR3 has 15 residues.

The DNA for the CDR3 is TGCAGCGTTGAATGGGAGGGTACTAGCGGGGGGGCACCCTACGAGCAGTACTTC. Its translation is CSVEWEGTSGGAPYEQYF. The genes are TRBV29-1 and TRBJ2-7, with 13 bases fitting TRBD2. The CDR3 sequence is 18 residues long. The V gene end was trimmed by 2 bases and the J gene end by 2 bases; junction bases not matched to a gene: 12. Germline V gene sequence: CDR1 SQVTM, CDR2 ANQGSEA.

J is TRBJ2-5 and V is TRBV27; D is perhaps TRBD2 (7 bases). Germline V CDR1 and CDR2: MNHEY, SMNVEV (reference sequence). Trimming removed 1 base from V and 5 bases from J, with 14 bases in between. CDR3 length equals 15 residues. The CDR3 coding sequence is TGTGCCAGCAGTTTATTGGGGGGGGCGGGTGAGACCCAGTACTTC. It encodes CASSLLGGAGETQYF.

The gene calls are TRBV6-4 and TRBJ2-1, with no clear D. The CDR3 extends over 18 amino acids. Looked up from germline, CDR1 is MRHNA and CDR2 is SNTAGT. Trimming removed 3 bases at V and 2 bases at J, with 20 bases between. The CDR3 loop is CASSEGKGWSRPYNEQFF. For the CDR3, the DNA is TGTGCCAGCAGTGAGGGGAAAGGCTGGTCTAGACCCTACAATGAGCAGTTCTTC.

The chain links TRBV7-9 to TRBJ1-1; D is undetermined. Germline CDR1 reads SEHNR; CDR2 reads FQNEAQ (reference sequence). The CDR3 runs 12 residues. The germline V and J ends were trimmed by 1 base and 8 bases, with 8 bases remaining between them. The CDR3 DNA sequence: TGTGCCAGCAGCTTAGACGCTATGGAAGCTTTCTTT. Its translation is CASSLDAMEAFF.